These 32 T cell receptor beta chains originate from one sample sequenced in a study of T-cell reconstitution after alpha-beta-depleted transplantation in children. Unique molecular identifiers were used to barcode this TCRbeta library. TCRdb passed the PCR reads through MiXCR, listing each CDR3 protein once. The data show 170,000 or so distinct CDR3 sequences, more than 6.5% seen once. Specimen: PBMCs from the stem cell graft donor, collected from the stem cell graft. These receptors all stem from a human donor who donated a stem cell graft to a child with Wiskott-Aldrich syndrome.

This clonotype was recorded at least ten times. The chain couples TRBV3-1 to TRBJ2-1; a possible D gene is TRBD2 (5 bases). This CDR3 has 14 amino acids. Germline loops: CDR1 LGHDT, CDR2 YNNKEL (reference sequence). Trimming removed 4 bases at V and 1 base at J, with 8 bases between. CDR3 protein: CASSRTDSYNEQFF. DNA of the CDR3: TGTGCCAGCAGCCGGACTGATTCCTACAATGAGCAGTTCTTC.

To note about this clonotype: This may be a read error, as it is one base from a much larger clone. This chain connects TRBV20-1 to TRBJ2-2; D gene unclear. V was pared by 3 bases and J by 2 bases, with 13 bases between. Germline V gives CDR1 DFQATT, CDR2 SNEGSKA (reference sequence). There are 15 residues in the CDR3. In DNA, the CDR3 is TGCAGTGCTAGCCACCTTCCCGGTAACACCGGGGAGCTGTTTTTT. This codes for CSASHLPGNTGELFF.

As DNA, the CDR3 is TGTGCCAGCAGCTTATGGGGAGGGGGTAGCACTGAAGCTTTCTTT. As protein: CASSLWGGGSTEAFF. This chain links TRBV7-9 with TRBJ1-1, with D maybe TRBD1 (6 bases). The CDR3 has 15 amino acids. The germline CDR1 and CDR2 sequences are SEHNR and FQNEAQ (reference sequence). V lost 2 bases, J lost 4 bases, and 14 bases lay in between.

A remark on this clonotype: This may be a read error: a much more frequent sequence differs by one nucleotide. The chain uses TRBV7-6 and TRBJ2-7; D gene uncertain. The CDR3 totals 13 residues. The V gene's germline CDR1 is SGHVS and CDR2 FNYEAQ. CDR3 nucleotide sequence: TGTGCCGGCAGCTCTACTGAACCCTACGAGCAGTACTTC. It translates to CAGSSTEPYEQYF. Based on the CDR3 plus reference TRBV7-6 and TRBJ2-7, the full variable domain is GAGVSQSPRYKVTKRGQDVALRCDPISGHVSLYWYRQALGQGPEFLTYFNYEAQQDKSGLPNDRFSAERPEGSISTLTIQRTEQRDSAMYRCAGSSTEPYEQYFGPGTRLTVT.

This clonotype was counted many times. V is TRBV5-1 and J is TRBJ1-1; TRBD1 agrees at 9 bases. The CDR3 extends over 15 amino acids. Germline V lookup: CDR1 SGHRS, CDR2 YFSETQ. The J segment lost 6 bases and the V segment lost 2 bases, leaving 8 bases of the junction unmatched. The CDR3 region is CASSFFRTGESEAFF. Written as DNA, the CDR3 is TGCGCCAGCAGCTTTTTCAGGACAGGGGAATCTGAAGCTTTCTTT.

The J gene is TRBJ2-1, the V gene TRBV18; 13 nucleotides match TRBD2. Germline V gene data show CDR1 as KGHSH and CDR2 as LQKENI. The CDR3 extends over 15 amino acids. V was clipped by 2 bases and J by 8 bases; unmatched bases: 3. The CDR3 here is CASSPTSGRAYEQFF. The CDR3 DNA reads as TGTGCCAGCTCACCAACTAGCGGGAGGGCGTATGAGCAGTTCTTC.

This clonotype was seen only a few times. The V gene is TRBV30, the J gene TRBJ2-7; D remains ambiguous. The germline CDR1 and CDR2 sequences are GTSNPN and SVGIG (reference sequence). The CDR3 is 16 amino acids. V was pared by 3 bases and J by 3 bases, with 21 bases between. The DNA of the CDR3 is TGTGCCTGGAGCGACGCCACTGGGCGACTTTACTACGAGCAGTACTTC. It yields the protein CAWSDATGRLYYEQYF.

This clonotype was counted only a few times. The gene calls are TRBV2 and TRBJ1-1; possible D gene TRBD1, 5 bases. Germline CDR1 SNHLY, CDR2 FYNNEI. The V gene lost 7 bases and the J gene lost 11 bases, with 23 bases spanning the gap. This CDR3 contains 14 residues. The CDR3 region has the DNA TGTGCCAGCATAGGAGAGCGGGGCATGGGTTCGGCTTTCTTT. Its protein is CASIGERGMGSAFF. The full variable domain, completed using reference TRBV2 and TRBJ1-1, is EPEVTQTPSHQVTQMGQEVILRCVPISNHLYFYWYRQILGQKVEFLVSFYNNEISEKSEIFDDQFSVERPDGSNFTLKIRSTKLEDSAMYFCASIGERGMGSAFFGQGTRLTVV.

This clonotype was seen a few times. CDR3 region: CSVLRGSNQPQHF. CDR3 coding DNA: TGCAGTGTCCTCCGGGGCTCAAATCAGCCCCAGCATTTT. The rearrangement joins TRBV20-1 to TRBJ1-5; TRBD1 is a possible D gene (5 bases). The CDR3 runs to 13 residues. The germline V gene has CDR1 DFQATT and CDR2 SNEGSKA (reference sequence). With 7 bases removed from V and 4 bases from J, the gap between germline ends came to 14 bases.

This clonotype was seen a few times. V is TRBV25-1 and J is TRBJ2-7; possible D gene TRBD2, 5 bases. V shed 5 bases and J shed 1 base, with 12 bases lying between them. This CDR3 has 14 amino acids. From germline, CDR1 is MGHDK and CDR2 SYGVNS. The CDR3 reads CASSKRTGSYEQYF. CDR3 nucleotide sequence: TGTGCCAGCAGTAAAAGGACTGGGTCCTACGAGCAGTACTTC.

The rearrangement links TRBV5-4 to TRBJ2-7; perhaps TRBD1 as D (6 bases). Trimming pared 4 bases from V and 2 bases from J, leaving 13 bases between. This CDR3 is built from 14 residues. Germline CDR1 and CDR2: SGHNT and YYREEE (reference sequence). The CDR3 coding sequence is TGTGCCAGCAGCCCCAGGGGTTCCACCTACGAGCAGTACTTC. Amino acid sequence: CASSPRGSTYEQYF.

This clonotype was seen at least ten times. The V and J genes are TRBV28 and TRBJ2-7; 8 bases are a match to TRBD2. With V trimmed by 3 bases and J by 3 bases, 10 bases remained unmatched. Germline V gene data show CDR1 as MDHEN and CDR2 as SYDVKM. This CDR3 region has 16 residues. The CDR3 loop reads CASSFPLGGGLYEQYF. The CDR3 DNA is TGTGCCAGCAGTTTTCCCCTAGGCGGGGGGCTCTACGAGCAGTACTTC.

This clonotype was seen ten or more times. The CDR3 nucleotides are TGCAGCGTTGGGCCAACTCCTTCCGAGCAGTACTTC. This gives the protein CSVGPTPSEQYF. The V call is TRBV29-1, the J call TRBJ2-7; D call uncertain. V was cut by 4 bases and J by 6 bases, with 13 bases left in between. This CDR3 comprises 12 residues. The germline CDR1 and CDR2 sequences are SQVTM and ANQGSEA.

There are many counts of this clonotype. The genes are TRBV29-1 and TRBJ2-5; D possibly corresponds to TRBD2 (5 bases). Germline lookup yields CDR1 SQVTM and CDR2 ANQGSEA. V was pared by 4 bases and J by 2 bases, with 29 bases between. The CDR3 length is 19 residues. CDR3 DNA sequence: TGCAGCGTTGGCCCCCTAAAACGAGGTCTTTGGAGCGGTCAAGAGACCCAGTACTTC. Translated: CSVGPLKRGLWSGQETQYF.

This clonotype was seen at least ten times. This sequence joins TRBV7-8 and TRBJ2-1, with D perhaps matching TRBD2 (6 bases). V was shortened by 2 bases and J by 2 bases, with 16 bases between the two germline ends. Germline V gene lookup returns CDR1 SGHVS and CDR2 FQNEAQ. The CDR3 spans 17 residues. CDR3 nucleotides: TGTGCCAGCAGCTTAAGCCGTCGGCGGGGAACCTACAATGAGCAGTTCTTC. Its protein is CASSLSRRRGTYNEQFF.

The chain recombines TRBV11-2 with TRBJ1-2; 8 nucleotides align to TRBD1. Germline V lookup: CDR1 SGHAT, CDR2 FQNNGV. Losses at the gene ends were 2 bases for V and 3 bases for J; bases not matched to a gene: 2. This CDR3 has 14 amino acids. In DNA form, the CDR3 reads TGTGCCAGCAGCTTACCGGGACAGGACTATGGCTACACCTTC. This encodes CASSLPGQDYGYTF.

The sample holds a few counts of this clonotype. The V gene is TRBV18, the J gene TRBJ2-7, with D perhaps assigned TRBD1 or TRBD2 (5 bases each). With 3 bases removed from V and 2 bases from J, the gap between germline ends came to 20 bases. This CDR3 spans 17 amino acids. Germline V gene data show CDR1 as KGHSH and CDR2 as LQKENI. The CDR3 spells CASSPLPGTLSTYEQYF. CDR3 nucleotide sequence: TGTGCCAGCTCACCGTTACCAGGGACGTTGTCAACCTACGAGCAGTACTTC.

As to this clonotype: Since a much larger clone is just one base distant, this may be a read error. The chain has TRBV7-8 and TRBJ1-2; no firm D call. The CDR3 loop spans 14 amino acids. V lost 1 base to trimming and J lost 2 bases, with 8 bases between them. Germline lookup yields CDR1 SGHVS and CDR2 FQNEAQ. DNA of the CDR3: TGTGCCAGCAGCTTAGGACATTCGAACTATGGCTACACCTTC. Protein product: CASSLGHSNYGYTF.

This clonotype has a count of ten or more. The chain employs TRBV20-1 and TRBJ2-1; D possibly corresponds to TRBD2 (5 bases). Trimming pared 6 bases from V and 0 bases from J, leaving 18 bases between. This CDR3 spans 16 amino acids. CDR1 DFQATT and CDR2 SNEGSKA come from the germline V gene (reference sequence). CDR3 in DNA: TGCAGTGCCTGGGGAGCCAATGGGAGCTCCTACAATGAGCAGTTCTTC. It yields the protein CSAWGANGSSYNEQFF.

Ten or more counts support this clonotype. The rearrangement uses TRBV12-3 or TRBV12-4 and TRBJ2-7; 7 bases agree with TRBD1. V trimming: 5 bases; J trimming: 0 bases; junction bases outside the gene matches: 7. This CDR3 contains 15 residues. The CDR3 loop reads CASSPDRAYSYEQYF. CDR3 DNA: TGTGCCAGCAGTCCTGACAGGGCTTACTCCTACGAGCAGTACTTC.

The V and J genes are TRBV4-1 and TRBJ1-2; weak D call: TRBD1 (5 bases). CDR1 is MGHRA, CDR2 YSYEKL, per germline. The CDR3 spans 16 residues. V lost 6 bases, J lost 8 bases, and 25 bases lay in between. DNA of the CDR3: TGCGCCAGCAGTCAGCCCCCAAGGGGAGGGAAACAGGGCTACACCTTC. Its protein is CASSQPPRGGKQGYTF.

In its sample, this clonotype was seen many times. This chain uses TRBV7-7 with TRBJ2-7; TRBD1 might be the D (7 bases). The CDR3 spans 14 residues. CDR1 SSHAT and CDR2 FNYEAQ come from the germline V gene (reference sequence). V gave up 5 bases and J gave up 4 bases, with 15 bases separating them. CDR3 residues: CASSVDRDSYEQYF. In nucleotides, the CDR3 is TGTGCCAGCAGCGTTGACAGGGACTCGTACGAGCAGTACTTC.

This clonotype was detected many times. V gene TRBV10-3 combines with J gene TRBJ2-7, with D tentatively TRBD1 (5 bases). This CDR3 has 12 amino acids. Trimming left V 6 bases short and J 6 bases short, with 12 bases between. The germline gives CDR1 ENHRY, CDR2 SYGVKD. CDR3 residues: CAIRAGSGEQYF. The CDR3 DNA reads as TGTGCCATCAGGGCAGGGTCAGGCGAGCAGTACTTC.

There are many counts of this clonotype. This chain links TRBV6-1 with TRBJ2-1, with 9 bases identical to TRBD1. There are 15 residues in the CDR3. V was pared by 3 bases and J by 3 bases, with 3 bases of the junction left unmatched. Germline V gives CDR1 MNHNS, CDR2 SASEGT. The CDR3 sequence: CASSDTGGRYNEQFF. CDR3 nucleotides: TGTGCCAGCAGTGACACAGGGGGCCGCTACAATGAGCAGTTCTTC.

The rearrangement joins TRBV20-1 to TRBJ1-5, with 9 bases matching TRBD1. CDR1 and CDR2 from the germline V gene are DFQATT and SNEGSKA (reference sequence). The junction had 10 bases not matched to a gene; V was cut back by 2 bases and J by 2 bases. The CDR3 is made up of 17 amino acids. Written as DNA, the CDR3 is TGCAGTGCTAGAACTGCCCGGCGGGACAGGGGCAATCAGCCCCAGCATTTT. Translation gives CSARTARRDRGNQPQHF.

This clonotype was found many times. The chain employs TRBV12-3 or TRBV12-4 and TRBJ2-2, with D possibly TRBD1 on 5 matching bases. V was shortened by 4 bases and J by 2 bases, with 11 bases between the two germline ends. CDR3 size: 15 residues. The CDR3 region is CASSSRAVNTGELFF. CDR3 sequence (DNA): TGTGCCAGCAGTTCCAGGGCGGTCAACACCGGGGAGCTGTTTTTT.

This clonotype was recorded a few times. The chain employs TRBV19 and TRBJ2-5; a weak D match, TRBD1 (6 bases). Trimming stripped 6 bases from V and 5 bases from J, with 13 bases between. The CDR3 sequence is 13 residues long. In germline, CDR1 is LNHDA, CDR2 SQIVND (reference sequence). In DNA, the CDR3 is TGTGCCAGTAGAAATGCAGGGGCCGAGACCCAGTACTTC. Encoded protein: CASRNAGAETQYF.

In this sample, this clonotype turned up many times. The chain joins TRBV7-2 to TRBJ2-7; D uncertain. CDR3 length equals 14 residues. V shed 0 bases and J shed 2 bases, with 8 bases lying between them. Germline lookup yields CDR1 SGHTA and CDR2 FQGNSA. The CDR3 bases are TGTGCCAGCAGCTTAGCAGGTACCGCCTACGAGCAGTACTTC. Residues: CASSLAGTAYEQYF.

This chain joins TRBV5-6 and TRBJ2-1; D unclear. This CDR3 has 15 amino acids. Germline assignment: CDR1 SGHDT and CDR2 YYEEEE. V was clipped by 2 bases and J by 3 bases, with 12 bases between them. The CDR3 loop is CASSLGRTLYNEQFF. The CDR3 nucleotides read TGTGCCAGCAGCTTAGGGCGGACCCTCTACAATGAGCAGTTCTTC.

The table lists this clonotype with many counts. The genes are TRBV7-2 and TRBJ1-1; D is unresolved. The CDR3 extends over 12 amino acids. The germline V gene has CDR1 SGHTA and CDR2 FQGNSA. Trimming removed 5 bases at V and 1 base at J, with 5 bases between. In DNA form, the CDR3 reads TGTGCCAGCAGCATGAAGAACACTGAAGCTTTCTTT. It translates to CASSMKNTEAFF.

This clonotype was seen repeatedly, ten times or more. The gene calls are TRBV29-1 and TRBJ2-7; no firm D call. The germline CDR1 and CDR2 sequences are SQVTM and ANQGSEA. Trimming cost V 5 bases and J 0 bases, with 8 bases left between them. This CDR3 is built from 12 residues. For the CDR3, the DNA is TGCAGCGTTTCGACGGTCTCCTACGAGCAGTACTTC. Protein product: CSVSTVSYEQYF.

In its sample, this clonotype was seen many times. The chain has TRBV5-1 and TRBJ1-2; D uncertain. Trimming stripped 4 bases from V and 2 bases from J, with 12 bases between. The CDR3 extends over 14 amino acids. Germline V lookup: CDR1 SGHRS, CDR2 YFSETQ. CDR3 sequence reads: CASSPDGPNYGYTF. As DNA, the CDR3 is TGCGCCAGCAGCCCGGACGGCCCGAACTATGGCTACACCTTC. The complete variable domain, with remaining parts taken from reference TRBV5-1 and TRBJ1-2, reads KAGVTQTPRYLIKTRGQQVTLSCSPISGHRSVSWYQQTPGQGLQFLFEYFSETQRNKGNFPGRFSGRQFSNSRSEMNVSTLELGDSALYLCASSPDGPNYGYTFGSGTRLTVV.